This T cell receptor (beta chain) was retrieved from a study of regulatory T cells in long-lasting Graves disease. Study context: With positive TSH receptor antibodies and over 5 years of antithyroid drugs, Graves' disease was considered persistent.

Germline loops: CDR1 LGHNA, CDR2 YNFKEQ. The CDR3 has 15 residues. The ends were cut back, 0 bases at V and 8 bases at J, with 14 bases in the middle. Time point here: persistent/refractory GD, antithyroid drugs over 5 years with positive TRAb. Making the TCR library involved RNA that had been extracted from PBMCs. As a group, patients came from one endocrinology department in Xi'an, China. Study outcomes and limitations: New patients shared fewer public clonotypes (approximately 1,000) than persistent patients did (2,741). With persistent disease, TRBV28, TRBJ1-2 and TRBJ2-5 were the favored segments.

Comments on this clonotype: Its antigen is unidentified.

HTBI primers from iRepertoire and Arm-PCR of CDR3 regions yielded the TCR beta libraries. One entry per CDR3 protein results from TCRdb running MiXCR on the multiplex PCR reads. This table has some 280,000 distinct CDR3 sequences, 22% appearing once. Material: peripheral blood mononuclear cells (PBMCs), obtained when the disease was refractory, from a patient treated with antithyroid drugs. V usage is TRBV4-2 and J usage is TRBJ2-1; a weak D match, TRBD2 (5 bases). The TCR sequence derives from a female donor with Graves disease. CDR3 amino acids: CASSQDLDRGDEQFF. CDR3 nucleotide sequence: TGTGCCAGCAGCCAAGACTTGGATCGGGGAGATGAGCAGTTCTTC.